The rows below give T cell receptor beta chains drawn from one sample of a study of blood T cell repertoires in COVID-19. Assay: immunoSEQ multiplex PCR; the TCRdb copy retains only in-frame clones and omits some. This sample yields under 250,000 clones, of which 70% to 80% are seen a single time; approximately 6% belongs to the top ten. Specimen: peripheral blood. All receptors come from a woman in her forties with COVID-19, enrolled during active disease. Each CDR3 is given with its conserved first and last residue. The D gene is left open where the match is weak. Size is stated for part of the rows, as once, few or many counts, or as a class when the clone is expanded.

d_gene	v_gene	j_gene	abundance	CDR3aa	CDR3nt
TRBD1	TRBV3-1/TRBV3-2	TRBJ1-4	NA	CASSQSDRGEKLFF	TGTGCCAGCAGCCAGAGTGACAGGGGTGAAAAACTGTTTTTT
NA	TRBV6-5	TRBJ2-7	NA	CASSYQGYEQYF	TGTGCCAGCAGTTACCAGGGCTACGAGCAGTACTTC
NA	TRBV20-1	TRBJ1-5	NA	CSASRDIDQPQHF	TGCAGTGCTAGTCGGGACATAGATCAGCCCCAGCATTTT
NA	TRBV2	TRBJ2-7	NA	CASSTSSYEQYF	TGTGCCAGCAGTACGAGCTCCTACGAGCAGTACTTC
TRBD2	TRBV7-8	TRBJ2-5	NA	CASSHKRGGQETQYF	TGTGCCAGCAGTCACAAGCGGGGGGGACAAGAGACCCAGTACTTC
NA	TRBV10-3	TRBJ1-6	once	CAISERRESSYNSPLHF	TGTGCCATCAGTGAAAGGAGGGAGAGCTCCTATAATTCACCCCTCCACTTT
NA	TRBV29-1	TRBJ2-7	NA	CSVGARGEQYF	TGCAGCGTTGGAGCCCGTGGCGAGCAGTACTTC
NA	TRBV21-1	TRBJ2-1	NA	CASSTPPLGRLKGTSVGHNEQFF	TGTGCCAGCAGCACACCTCCACTGGGCCGACTTAAAGGGACTAGCGTAGGCCACAATGAGCAGTTCTTC
TRBD2	TRBV20-1	TRBJ2-1	once	CSASAYRQLAGHNEQFF	TGCAGTGCCAGTGCCTACCGGCAACTAGCGGGGCACAATGAGCAGTTCTTC
NA	TRBV7-2	TRBJ1-5	NA	CASSTLPQDQPQHF	TGTGCCAGCAGCACTCTTCCCCAGGATCAGCCCCAGCATTTT
TRBD2	TRBV10-2	TRBJ2-4	once	CASSEPGLALQNIQYF	TGCGCCAGCAGTGAGCCTGGACTAGCCCTCCAAAACATTCAGTACTTC
TRBD2	TRBV5-1	TRBJ2-7	once	CASSPSGSIYEQYF	TGCGCCAGCAGCCCTAGCGGGAGTATCTACGAGCAGTACTTC
NA	TRBV15	TRBJ1-3	NA	CATSRDSGTAGNTIYF	TGTGCCACCAGCAGAGATTCGGGGACTGCTGGAAACACCATATATTTT
TRBD1	TRBV4-2	TRBJ2-1	NA	CASSQVGQTTRNEQFF	TGTGCCAGCAGCCAAGTGGGACAGACTACCCGCAATGAGCAGTTCTTC
NA	TRBV7-8	TRBJ1-2	NA	CASSYTSEGYGYTF	TGTGCCAGCAGTTACACCTCAGAGGGCTATGGCTACACCTTC
TRBD1	TRBV7-9	TRBJ1-1	NA	CASILGTGDGNTEAFF	TGTGCCAGCATATTGGGGACAGGGGACGGGAACACTGAAGCTTTCTTT
TRBD1	TRBV5-1	TRBJ2-2	few	CASAEGQGTNTGELFF	TGCGCCAGCGCGGAAGGACAGGGGACGAACACCGGGGAGCTGTTTTTT
NA	TRBV5-5	TRBJ1-1	NA	CASSALNTEAFF	TGTGCCAGCAGCGCGTTGAACACTGAAGCTTTCTTT
TRBD1	TRBV19	TRBJ1-1	NA	CASRTDRGGNTEAFF	TGTGCCAGTAGGACGGACAGGGGTGGGAACACTGAAGCTTTCTTT
NA	TRBV20-1	TRBJ1-2	NA	CSATGTYGYTF	TGCAGTGCCACAGGGACCTATGGCTACACCTTC
TRBD2	TRBV29-1	TRBJ2-5	NA	CSVGGRIAGVPQETQYF	TGCAGCGTGGGGGGTAGGATAGCGGGAGTACCTCAAGAGACCCAGTACTTC
TRBD2	TRBV5-8	TRBJ2-3	NA	CASSPGRVTGSTDTQYF	TGTGCCAGCAGCCCTGGGAGGGTGACTGGTAGCACAGATACGCAGTATTTT
TRBD1	TRBV4-2	TRBJ1-2	NA	CASSQDSPPTGADGYTF	TGTGCCAGCAGCCAAGATAGTCCCCCGACAGGGGCTGATGGCTACACCTTC
TRBD1	TRBV19	TRBJ1-4	NA	CASSPGQVHEKLFF	TGTGCCAGTTCCCCGGGACAGGTCCATGAAAAACTGTTTTTT
NA	TRBV27	TRBJ1-1	few	CASRPQGFTEAFF	TGTGCCAGCCGTCCACAGGGTTTCACTGAAGCTTTCTTT
NA	TRBV5-4	TRBJ1-3	NA	CASSLGAGSGNTIYF	TGTGCCAGCAGCTTGGGCGCGGGGTCTGGAAACACCATATATTTT
NA	TRBV7-3	TRBJ2-2	NA	CASSSGGRITGELFF	TGTGCCAGCAGCTCCGGGGGGCGTATCACCGGGGAGCTGTTTTTT
NA	TRBV6-5	TRBJ2-1	NA	CASTNPGNEQFF	TGTGCCAGCACCAACCCGGGGAATGAGCAGTTCTTC
NA	TRBV7-9	TRBJ2-7	NA	CASSSHYEQYF	TGTGCCAGCAGCTCCCACTACGAGCAGTACTTC
TRBD2	TRBV12-5	TRBJ2-7	few	CASGLSRGLAGGRSYEQYF	TGTGCTAGTGGTTTGTCCCGAGGACTAGCGGGAGGACGCTCCTACGAGCAGTACTTC
NA	TRBV6-1	TRBJ2-7	NA	CASSEFGGGAKTYEQYF	TGTGCCAGCAGTGAATTTGGAGGGGGGGCAAAAACCTACGAGCAGTACTTC
TRBD1	TRBV19	TRBJ2-7	NA	CASSRGQGLSSYEQYF	TGTGCCAGTAGTAGAGGACAGGGTCTAAGCTCCTACGAGCAGTACTTC
TRBD1	TRBV9	TRBJ2-5	NA	CASSAGGVPQETQYF	TGTGCCAGCAGCGCAGGGGGAGTTCCACAAGAGACCCAGTACTTC
TRBD1	TRBV6-5	TRBJ1-5	NA	CARPQGTQPQHF	TGTGCCAGACCACAGGGGACTCAGCCCCAGCATTTT
NA	TRBV6-2/TRBV6-3	TRBJ1-5	NA	CASSYPRGVSNQPQHF	TGTGCCAGCAGTTATCCCCGAGGCGTTAGCAATCAGCCCCAGCATTTT
NA	TRBV2	TRBJ2-4	NA	CASTWLDRGAKNIQYF	TGTGCCAGCACGTGGCTCGATCGAGGAGCCAAAAACATTCAGTACTTC
TRBD1	TRBV5-5	TRBJ2-2	few	CASSSLTGLAGELFF	TGTGCCAGCAGCTCTCTGACAGGGCTCGCCGGGGAGCTGTTTTTT
NA	TRBV19	TRBJ2-7	once	CASSMTVTYEQYF	TGTGCCAGTAGTATGACAGTAACCTACGAGCAGTACTTC
NA	TRBV5-1	TRBJ1-1	NA	CASSLGGVGYTEAFF	TGCGCCAGCAGCTTGGGGGGCGTCGGGTACACTGAAGCTTTCTTT
TRBD1	TRBV7-8	TRBJ2-3	NA	CASRSDRDGDTQYF	TGTGCCAGCAGATCTGACAGGGACGGAGATACGCAGTATTTT
NA	TRBV2	TRBJ2-2	NA	CASSVWGGAPTGELFF	TGTGCCAGCAGTGTATGGGGCGGAGCCCCCACCGGGGAGCTGTTTTTT
TRBD1	TRBV6-2/TRBV6-3	TRBJ1-1	NA	CASSQGVEAFF	TGTGCCAGCAGTCAGGGGGTTGAAGCTTTCTTT
TRBD1	TRBV9	TRBJ2-3	NA	CAGSRTGLTDTQYF	TGTGCCGGGTCCAGGACAGGCCTTACAGATACGCAGTATTTT
NA	TRBV10-1	TRBJ2-7	few	CASSGAGDSYEQYF	TGCGCCAGCAGTGGGGCAGGGGACTCCTACGAGCAGTACTTC
TRBD1	TRBV9	TRBJ1-2	NA	CASSAGQGLTFSYGYTF	TGTGCCAGCAGCGCCGGACAGGGACTAACGTTCTCCTATGGCTACACCTTC
NA	TRBV16	TRBJ2-7	NA	CASSLRAYEQYF	TGTGCCAGCAGCCTACGGGCCTACGAGCAGTACTTC
TRBD1	TRBV5-1	TRBJ2-5	NA	CASSTGQGLETQYF	TGCGCCAGCAGCACGGGACAGGGGCTGGAGACCCAGTACTTC
TRBD2	TRBV5-4	TRBJ2-7	NA	CASSLAGLAGGEQYF	TGTGCCAGCAGCTTGGCAGGACTAGCGGGAGGCGAGCAGTACTTC